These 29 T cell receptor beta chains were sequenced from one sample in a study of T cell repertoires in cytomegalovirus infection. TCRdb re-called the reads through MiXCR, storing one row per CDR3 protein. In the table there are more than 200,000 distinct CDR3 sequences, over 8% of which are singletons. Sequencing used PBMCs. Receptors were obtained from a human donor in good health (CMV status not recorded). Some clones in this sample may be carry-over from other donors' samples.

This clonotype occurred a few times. The CDR3 nucleotides read TGTGCCACCAGCGGGGGACGGACAATGTTGCAGTTCTTC. It is translated as CATSGGRTMLQFF. The rearrangement links TRBV15 to TRBJ2-1, with D possibly being TRBD1 or TRBD2 (5 bases each). From germline, CDR1 is LNHNV and CDR2 YYDKDF (reference sequence). Trimming removed 5 bases from V and 12 bases from J, with 17 bases in between. The CDR3 is 13 amino acids.

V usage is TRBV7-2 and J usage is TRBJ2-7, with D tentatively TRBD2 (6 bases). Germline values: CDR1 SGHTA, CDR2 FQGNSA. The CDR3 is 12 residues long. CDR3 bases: TGTGGGAACGGAGGGGTCTCCTACGAGCAGTACTTC. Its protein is CGNGGVSYEQYF.

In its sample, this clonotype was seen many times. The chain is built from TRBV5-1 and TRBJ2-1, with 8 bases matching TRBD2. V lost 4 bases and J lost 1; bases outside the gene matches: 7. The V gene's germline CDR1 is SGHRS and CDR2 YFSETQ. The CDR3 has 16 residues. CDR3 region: CASSLTRGGSYNEQFF. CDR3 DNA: TGCGCCAGCAGCCTCACCCGGGGGGGATCCTACAATGAGCAGTTCTTC.

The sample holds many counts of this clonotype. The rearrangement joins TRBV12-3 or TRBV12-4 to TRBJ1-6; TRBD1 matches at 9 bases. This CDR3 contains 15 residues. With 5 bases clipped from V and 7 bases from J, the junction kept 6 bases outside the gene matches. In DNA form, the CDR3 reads TGTGCCAGCAGTGCCGACAGGGGGTGGAATTCACCCCTCCACTTT. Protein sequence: CASSADRGWNSPLHF.

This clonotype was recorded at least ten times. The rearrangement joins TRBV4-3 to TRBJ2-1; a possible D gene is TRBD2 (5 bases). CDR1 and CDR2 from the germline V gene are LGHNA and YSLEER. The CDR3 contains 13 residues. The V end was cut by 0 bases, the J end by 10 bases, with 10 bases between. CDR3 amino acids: CASSQERSGEQFF. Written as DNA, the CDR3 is TGCGCCAGCAGCCAAGAACGGTCGGGGGAGCAGTTCTTC.

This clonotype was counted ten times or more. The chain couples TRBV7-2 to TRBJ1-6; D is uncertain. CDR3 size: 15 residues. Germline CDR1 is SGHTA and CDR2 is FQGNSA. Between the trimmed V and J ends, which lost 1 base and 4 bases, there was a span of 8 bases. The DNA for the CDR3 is TGTGCCAGCAGCTTAGTGACGGCTTATAATTCACCCCTCCACTTT. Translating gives CASSLVTAYNSPLHF.

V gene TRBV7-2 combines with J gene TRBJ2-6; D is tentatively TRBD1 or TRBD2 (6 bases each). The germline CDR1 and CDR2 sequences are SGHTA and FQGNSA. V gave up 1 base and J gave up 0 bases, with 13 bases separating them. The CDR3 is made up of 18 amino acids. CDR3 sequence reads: CASSLVGGQFSGANVLTF. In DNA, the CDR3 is TGTGCCAGCAGCTTAGTTGGGGGGCAATTCTCTGGGGCCAACGTCCTGACTTTC.

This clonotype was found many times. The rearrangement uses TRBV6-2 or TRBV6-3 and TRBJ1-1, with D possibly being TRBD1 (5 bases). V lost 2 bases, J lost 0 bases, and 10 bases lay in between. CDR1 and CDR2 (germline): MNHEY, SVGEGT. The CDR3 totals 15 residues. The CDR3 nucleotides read TGTGCCAGCAGTTACGCGACAGTCATGAACACTGAAGCTTTCTTT. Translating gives CASSYATVMNTEAFF.

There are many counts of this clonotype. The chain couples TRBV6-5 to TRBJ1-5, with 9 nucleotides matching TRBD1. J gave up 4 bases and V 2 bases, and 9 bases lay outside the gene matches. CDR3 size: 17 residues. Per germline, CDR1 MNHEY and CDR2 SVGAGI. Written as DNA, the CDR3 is TGTGCCAGCAGTTACCTAAGTCCCGGGACAGGGAATCAGCCCCAGCATTTT. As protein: CASSYLSPGTGNQPQHF.

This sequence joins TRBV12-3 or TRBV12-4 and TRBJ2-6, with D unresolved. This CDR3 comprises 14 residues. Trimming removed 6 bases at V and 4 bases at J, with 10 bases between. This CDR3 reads CASSQDRGANVLTF. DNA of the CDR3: TGTGCCAGCAGCCAGGACCGAGGGGCCAACGTCCTGACTTTC.

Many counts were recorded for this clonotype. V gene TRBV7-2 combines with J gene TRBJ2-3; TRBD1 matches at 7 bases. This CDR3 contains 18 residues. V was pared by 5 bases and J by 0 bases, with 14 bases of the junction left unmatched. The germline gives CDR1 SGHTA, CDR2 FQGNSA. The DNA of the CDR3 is TGTGCCAGCAGCGGGTACAGGGGATCTAGTCGGAGCACAGATACGCAGTATTTT. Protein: CASSGYRGSSRSTDTQYF.

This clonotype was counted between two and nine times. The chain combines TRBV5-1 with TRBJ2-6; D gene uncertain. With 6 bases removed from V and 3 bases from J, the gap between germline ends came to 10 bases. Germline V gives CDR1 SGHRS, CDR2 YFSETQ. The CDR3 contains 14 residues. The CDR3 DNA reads TGCGCCAGCAACCCAGGCTTTGGGGCCAACGTCCTGACTTTC. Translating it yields CASNPGFGANVLTF.

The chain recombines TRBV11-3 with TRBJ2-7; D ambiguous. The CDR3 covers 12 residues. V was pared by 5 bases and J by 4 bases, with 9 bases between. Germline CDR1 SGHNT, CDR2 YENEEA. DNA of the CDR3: TGTGCCAGCAGCCCCGCAAAATACGAGCAGTACTTC. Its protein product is CASSPAKYEQYF.

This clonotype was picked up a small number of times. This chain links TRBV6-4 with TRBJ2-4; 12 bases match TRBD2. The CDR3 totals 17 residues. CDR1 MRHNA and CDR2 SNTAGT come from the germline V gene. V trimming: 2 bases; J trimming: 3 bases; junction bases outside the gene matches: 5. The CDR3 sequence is CASSDKLAGGGKNIQYF. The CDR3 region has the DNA TGTGCCAGCAGTGACAAACTAGCGGGAGGAGGCAAAAACATTCAGTACTTC.

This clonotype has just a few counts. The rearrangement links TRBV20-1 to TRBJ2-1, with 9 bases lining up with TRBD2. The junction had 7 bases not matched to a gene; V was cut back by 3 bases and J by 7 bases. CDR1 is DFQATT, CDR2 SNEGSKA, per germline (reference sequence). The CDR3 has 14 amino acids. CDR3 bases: TGCAGTGCTAGTCGCGGGAGGGCCGGGAATGAGCAGTTCTTC. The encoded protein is CSASRGRAGNEQFF.

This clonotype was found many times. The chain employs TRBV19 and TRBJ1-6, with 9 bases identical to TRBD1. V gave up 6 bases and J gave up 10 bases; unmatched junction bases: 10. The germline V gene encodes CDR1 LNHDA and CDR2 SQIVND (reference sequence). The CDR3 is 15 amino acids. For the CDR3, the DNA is TGTGCCAGTAGAGGGGTCGGGACAGGGCTGTCACCCCTCCACTTT. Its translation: CASRGVGTGLSPLHF.

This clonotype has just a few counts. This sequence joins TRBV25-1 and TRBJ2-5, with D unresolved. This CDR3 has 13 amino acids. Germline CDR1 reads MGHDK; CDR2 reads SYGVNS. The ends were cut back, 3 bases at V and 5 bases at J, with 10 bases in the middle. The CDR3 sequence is CASSDPYHETQYF. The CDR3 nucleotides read TGTGCCAGCAGTGATCCTTATCATGAGACCCAGTACTTC.

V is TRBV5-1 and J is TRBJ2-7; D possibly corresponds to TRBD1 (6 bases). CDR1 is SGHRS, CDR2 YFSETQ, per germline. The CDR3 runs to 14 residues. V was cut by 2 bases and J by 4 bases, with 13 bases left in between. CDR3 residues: CASSLLTGSYEQYF. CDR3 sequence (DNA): TGCGCCAGCAGCTTACTGACAGGCTCTTACGAGCAGTACTTC.

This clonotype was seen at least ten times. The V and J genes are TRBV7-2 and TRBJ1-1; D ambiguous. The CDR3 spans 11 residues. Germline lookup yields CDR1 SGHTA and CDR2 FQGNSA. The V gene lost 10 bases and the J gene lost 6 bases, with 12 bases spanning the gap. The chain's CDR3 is CAIVRLAEAFF. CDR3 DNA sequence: TGTGCCATCGTTCGTTTGGCTGAAGCTTTCTTT.

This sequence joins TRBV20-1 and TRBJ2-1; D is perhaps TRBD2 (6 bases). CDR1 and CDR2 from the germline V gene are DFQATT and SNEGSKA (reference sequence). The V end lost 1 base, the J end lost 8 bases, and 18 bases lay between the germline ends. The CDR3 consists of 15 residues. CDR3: CSARGWGDHNDEQFF. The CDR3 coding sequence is TGCAGTGCTAGAGGTTGGGGGGACCACAACGATGAGCAGTTCTTC.

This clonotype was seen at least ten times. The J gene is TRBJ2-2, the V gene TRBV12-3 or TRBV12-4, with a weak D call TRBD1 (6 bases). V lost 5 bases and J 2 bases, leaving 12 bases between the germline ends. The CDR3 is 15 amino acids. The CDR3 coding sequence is TGTGCCAGCAGTGTACAGGGAATCAACACCGGGGAGCTGTTTTTT. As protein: CASSVQGINTGELFF.

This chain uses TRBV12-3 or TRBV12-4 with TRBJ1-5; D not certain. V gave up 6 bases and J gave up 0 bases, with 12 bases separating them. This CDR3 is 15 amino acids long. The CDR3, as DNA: TGTGCCAGCAGCCCCGGTCTAACTAGCAATCAGCCCCAGCATTTT. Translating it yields CASSPGLTSNQPQHF.

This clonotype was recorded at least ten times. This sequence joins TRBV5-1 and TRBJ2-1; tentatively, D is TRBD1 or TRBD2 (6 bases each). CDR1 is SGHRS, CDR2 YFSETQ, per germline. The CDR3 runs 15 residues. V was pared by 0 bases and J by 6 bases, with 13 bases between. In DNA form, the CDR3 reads TGCGCCAGCAGCTTGGGGGGGGCTTCGGGCAATGAGCAGTTCTTC. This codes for CASSLGGASGNEQFF. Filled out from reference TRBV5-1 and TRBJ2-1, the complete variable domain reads KAGVTQTPRYLIKTRGQQVTLSCSPISGHRSVSWYQQTPGQGLQFLFEYFSETQRNKGNFPGRFSGRQFSNSRSEMNVSTLELGDSALYLCASSLGGASGNEQFFGPGTRLTVL.

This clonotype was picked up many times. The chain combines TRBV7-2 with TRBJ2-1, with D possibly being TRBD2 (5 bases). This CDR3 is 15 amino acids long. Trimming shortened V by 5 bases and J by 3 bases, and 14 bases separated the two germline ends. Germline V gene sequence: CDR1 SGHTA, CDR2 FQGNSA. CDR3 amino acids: CASSPGSGIYNEQFF. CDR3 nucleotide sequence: TGTGCCAGCAGCCCCGGTTCGGGGATCTACAATGAGCAGTTCTTC.

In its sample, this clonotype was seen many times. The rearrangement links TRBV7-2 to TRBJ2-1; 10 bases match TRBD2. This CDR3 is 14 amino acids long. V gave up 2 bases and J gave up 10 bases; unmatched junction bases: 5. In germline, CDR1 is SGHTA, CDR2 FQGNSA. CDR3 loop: CASSLKREGLEQFF. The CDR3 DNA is TGTGCCAGCAGCTTAAAGCGGGAGGGTTTGGAGCAGTTCTTC.

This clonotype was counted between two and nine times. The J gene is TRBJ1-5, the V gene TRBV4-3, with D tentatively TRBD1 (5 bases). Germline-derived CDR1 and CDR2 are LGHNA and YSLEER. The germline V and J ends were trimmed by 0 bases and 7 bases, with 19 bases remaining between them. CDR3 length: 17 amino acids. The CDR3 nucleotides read TGCGCCAGCAGCCAAGATTCAGTGGGGCAGGGCGACCAGCCCCAGCATTTT. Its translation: CASSQDSVGQGDQPQHF.

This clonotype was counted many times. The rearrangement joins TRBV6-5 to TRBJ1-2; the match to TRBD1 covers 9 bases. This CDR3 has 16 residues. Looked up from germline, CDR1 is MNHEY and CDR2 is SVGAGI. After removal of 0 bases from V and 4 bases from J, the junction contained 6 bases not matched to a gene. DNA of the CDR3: TGTGCCAGCAGTTACTCTGGGACAGGGCATGTCTATGGCTACACCTTC. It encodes CASSYSGTGHVYGYTF.

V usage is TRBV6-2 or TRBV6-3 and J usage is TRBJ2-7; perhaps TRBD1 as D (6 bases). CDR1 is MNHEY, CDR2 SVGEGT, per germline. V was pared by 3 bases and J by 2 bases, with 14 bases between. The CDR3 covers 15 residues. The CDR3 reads CASSYLGQRPYEQYF. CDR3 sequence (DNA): TGTGCCAGCAGTTATCTAGGACAGAGACCCTACGAGCAGTACTTC.

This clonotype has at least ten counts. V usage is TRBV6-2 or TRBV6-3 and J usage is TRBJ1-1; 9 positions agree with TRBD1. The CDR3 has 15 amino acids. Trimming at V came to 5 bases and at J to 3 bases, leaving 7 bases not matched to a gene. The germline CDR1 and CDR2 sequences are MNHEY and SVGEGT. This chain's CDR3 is CASSGTGRGDTEAFF. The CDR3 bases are TGTGCCAGCAGTGGGACAGGGCGAGGGGACACTGAAGCTTTCTTT.